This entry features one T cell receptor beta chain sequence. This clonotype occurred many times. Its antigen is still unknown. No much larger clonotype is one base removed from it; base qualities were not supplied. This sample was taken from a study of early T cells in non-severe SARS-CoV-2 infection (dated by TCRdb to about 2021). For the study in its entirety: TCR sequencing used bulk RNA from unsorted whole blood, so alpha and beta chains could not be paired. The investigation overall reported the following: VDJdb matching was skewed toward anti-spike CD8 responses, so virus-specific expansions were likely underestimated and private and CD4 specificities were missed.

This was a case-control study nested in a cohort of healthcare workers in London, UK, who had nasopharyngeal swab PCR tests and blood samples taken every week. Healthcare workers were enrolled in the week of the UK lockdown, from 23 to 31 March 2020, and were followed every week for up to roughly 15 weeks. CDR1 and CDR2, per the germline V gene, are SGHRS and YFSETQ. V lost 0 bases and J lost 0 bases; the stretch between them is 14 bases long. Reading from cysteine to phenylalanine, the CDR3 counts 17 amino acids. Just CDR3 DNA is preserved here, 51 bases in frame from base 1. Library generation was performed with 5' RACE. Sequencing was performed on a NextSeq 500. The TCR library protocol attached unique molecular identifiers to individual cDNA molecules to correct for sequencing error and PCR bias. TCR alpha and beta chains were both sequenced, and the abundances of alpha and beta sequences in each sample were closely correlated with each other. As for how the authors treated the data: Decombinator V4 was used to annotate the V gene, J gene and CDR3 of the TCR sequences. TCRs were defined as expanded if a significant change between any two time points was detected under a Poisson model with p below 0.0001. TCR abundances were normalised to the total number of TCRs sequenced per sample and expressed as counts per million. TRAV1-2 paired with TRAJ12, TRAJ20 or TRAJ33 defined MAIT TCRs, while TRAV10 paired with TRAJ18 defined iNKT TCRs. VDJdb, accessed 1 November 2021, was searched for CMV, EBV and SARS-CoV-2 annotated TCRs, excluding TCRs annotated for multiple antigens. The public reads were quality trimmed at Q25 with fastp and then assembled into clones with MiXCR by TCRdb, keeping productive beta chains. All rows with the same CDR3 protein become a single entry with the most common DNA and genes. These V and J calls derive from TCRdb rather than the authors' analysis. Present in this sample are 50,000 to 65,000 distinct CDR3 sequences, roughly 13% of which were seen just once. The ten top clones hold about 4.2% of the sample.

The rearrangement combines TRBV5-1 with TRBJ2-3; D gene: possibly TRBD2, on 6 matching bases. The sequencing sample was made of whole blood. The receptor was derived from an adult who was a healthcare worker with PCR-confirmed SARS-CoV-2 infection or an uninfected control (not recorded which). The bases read TGCGCCAGCAGCTTGGCCGCGACTGGGACTAGCACAGATACGCAGTATTTT. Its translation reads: CASSLAATGTSTDTQYF.